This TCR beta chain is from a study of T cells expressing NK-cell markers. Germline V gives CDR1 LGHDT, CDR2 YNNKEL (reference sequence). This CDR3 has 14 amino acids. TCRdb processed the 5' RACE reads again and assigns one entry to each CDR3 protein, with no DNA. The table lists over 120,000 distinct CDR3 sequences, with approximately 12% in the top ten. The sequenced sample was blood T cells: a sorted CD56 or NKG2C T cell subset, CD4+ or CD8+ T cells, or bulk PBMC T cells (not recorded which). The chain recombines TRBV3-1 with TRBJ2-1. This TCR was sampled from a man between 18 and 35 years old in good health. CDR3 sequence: CASSPSADYNEQFF.